The 28 T cell receptor beta chains in this list originate from one sample, sequenced in a study of blood T cell repertoires in COVID-19. The protocol was immunoSEQ multiplex PCR, while the TCRdb copy is restricted to in-frame clones and leaves out a portion. This table holds about 120,000 clones, roughly nine tenths found once. Material: peripheral blood. The origin of the receptors is a man between 65 and 85 years old who had recovered from COVID-19.

CDR3 in amino acids: CASSGLGLPYQPQHF. DNA for the CDR3: TGTGCCAGCAGTGGTCTGGGACTACCTTATCAGCCCCAGCATTTT. The chain carries TRBV2 and TRBJ1-5; TRBD1 might be the D (5 bases). Per the germline V gene, CDR1 is SNHLY and CDR2 is FYNNEI. CDR3 length: 15 residues. The V and J ends lost 4 bases and 5 bases respectively, with 15 bases between them.

This chain uses TRBV3-1 (or the pseudogene TRBV3-2) with TRBJ2-7, with D possibly TRBD1 on 6 matching bases. The germline V gene has CDR1 LGHDT and CDR2 YNNKEL (reference sequence). This CDR3 is built from 14 residues. V shed 1 base and J shed 4 bases, with 11 bases lying between them. The CDR3 spells CASSQGYRAYEQYF. The CDR3 DNA is TGTGCCAGCAGCCAAGGGTACAGGGCTTACGAGCAGTACTTC.

The chain links TRBV29-1 to TRBJ2-3; 7 nucleotides line up with TRBD1. CDR1 and CDR2 (germline): SQVTM, ANQGSEA. Unmatched junction bases numbered 5, after V lost 7 bases and J lost 1 base. CDR3 size: 13 residues. The CDR3 spells CSASGTGTDTQYF. CDR3 DNA sequence: TGCAGCGCCTCCGGGACAGGCACAGATACGCAGTATTTT.

In this sample, this clone turned up a few times. The rearrangement uses TRBV20-1 and TRBJ2-1; 10 bases are a match to TRBD2. This CDR3 contains 15 residues. V shed 3 bases and J 9 bases; nucleotides not matched to a gene: 11. CDR1 DFQATT and CDR2 SNEGSKA come from the germline V gene (reference sequence). DNA for the CDR3: TGCAGTGCTAGTCCAGCGGGAGGGCCGAAAGGTGAGCAGTTCTTC. Its translation is CSASPAGGPKGEQFF.

The rearrangement joins TRBV2 to TRBJ2-2, with 10 positions matching TRBD1. Unmatched junction bases numbered 6, after V lost 10 bases and J lost 4 bases. Germline V gene sequence: CDR1 SNHLY, CDR2 FYNNEI. The CDR3 loop spans 14 amino acids. For the CDR3, the DNA is TGTGCCACCCGACAGGGGGCGCCCACCGGGGAGCTGTTTTTT. Amino acid sequence: CATRQGAPTGELFF.

The V gene is TRBV5-1, the J gene TRBJ2-7, with a possible D match to TRBD2 (6 bases). The CDR3 extends over 14 amino acids. Germline V gene data show CDR1 as SGHRS and CDR2 as YFSETQ. Trimming cost V 1 base and J 5 bases, with 13 bases left between them. The CDR3 sequence: CASSLRTGVNEQYF. CDR3 DNA: TGCGCCAGCAGCTTGCGGACGGGGGTGAACGAGCAGTACTTC. Complete variable domain (other parts from reference TRBV5-1 and TRBJ2-7): KAGVTQTPRYLIKTRGQQVTLSCSPISGHRSVSWYQQTPGQGLQFLFEYFSETQRNKGNFPGRFSGRQFSNSRSEMNVSTLELGDSALYLCASSLRTGVNEQYFGPGTRLTVT.

This clone was observed a handful of times. CDR3 nucleotide sequence: TGTGCCAGCACCCTAGAGGTTAGCGGGGCAGATACGCAGTATTTT. Protein sequence: CASTLEVSGADTQYF. V gene TRBV7-2 combines with J gene TRBJ2-3; 8 nucleotides match TRBD2. There are 15 residues in the CDR3. The J segment lost 4 bases and the V segment lost 7 bases, leaving 10 bases of the junction unmatched. CDR1 is SGHTA and CDR2 is FQGNSA in the germline V gene. Drawing the rest from reference TRBV7-2 and TRBJ2-3, the complete variable domain is GAGVSQSPSNKVTEKGKDVELRCDPISGHTALYWYRQSLGQGLEFLIYFQGNSAPDKSGLPSDRFSAERTGGSVSTLTIQRTQQEDSAVYLCASTLEVSGADTQYFGPGTRLTVL.

This sequence joins TRBV6-5 and TRBJ1-3, with TRBD1 as a possible D gene (6 bases). The CDR3 is 15 residues long. The V gene lost 10 bases and the J gene lost 0 bases, with 16 bases spanning the gap. Per the germline V gene, CDR1 is MNHEY and CDR2 is SVGAGI. The CDR3 DNA reads as TGTGCCACCCTCGACAGGACCCTCTCTGGAAACACCATATATTTT. It encodes CATLDRTLSGNTIYF.

J is TRBJ2-3 and V is TRBV6-2 or TRBV6-3, with D perhaps TRBD1 (6 bases). V lost 2 bases to trimming and J lost 1 base, with 22 bases between them. There are 19 residues in the CDR3. Germline loops: CDR1 MNHEY, CDR2 SVGEGT. For the CDR3, the DNA is TGTGCCAGCAGTTACGAATCGGGACACCACTACAATCGCACAGATACGCAGTATTTT. This translates into CASSYESGHHYNRTDTQYF.

The chain joins TRBV11-2 to TRBJ2-4, with D hard to call. The V gene's germline CDR1 is SGHAT and CDR2 FQNNGV. The CDR3 extends over 12 amino acids. V was clipped by 5 bases and J by 6 bases, with 8 bases between them. The CDR3 sequence: CASSPRPNIQYF. CDR3 in DNA: TGTGCCAGCAGCCCTCGTCCAAACATTCAGTACTTC.

The chain combines TRBV7-3 with TRBJ2-2; no reliable D call. Germline CDR1 is SGHTA and CDR2 is FQGTGA. CDR3 length: 11 amino acids. Trimming removed 5 bases at V and 7 bases at J, with 5 bases between. In nucleotides, the CDR3 is TGTGCCAGCAGCACGGGCGGGGAGCTGTTTTTT. Amino acids: CASSTGGELFF.

The V call is TRBV29-1, the J call TRBJ2-5; TRBD2 is a possible D gene (6 bases). Germline V CDR1 and CDR2: SQVTM, ANQGSEA. The CDR3 is 13 residues long. V lost 6 bases, J lost 0 bases, and 11 bases lay in between. The CDR3 here is CSVLSGDQETQYF. The DNA of the CDR3 is TGCAGCGTGTTGTCGGGAGACCAAGAGACCCAGTACTTC.

The rearrangement links TRBV15 to TRBJ2-1; D gene ambiguous. CDR1 is LNHNV and CDR2 is YYDKDF in the germline V gene (reference sequence). V was shortened by 0 bases and J by 7 bases, with 7 bases between the two germline ends. CDR3 size: 13 residues. The CDR3 sequence: CATSRDLSNEQFF. In DNA form, the CDR3 reads TGTGCCACCAGCAGAGATCTTTCTAATGAGCAGTTCTTC.

The chain recombines TRBV7-3 with TRBJ2-1, with TRBD2 matching over 7 bases. The CDR3 extends over 16 amino acids. Germline trimming cut 6 bases from V and 4 bases from J; bases unmatched to any gene: 12. Germline assignment: CDR1 SGHTA and CDR2 FQGTGA. CDR3 DNA: TGTGCCAGCAGTGACGTGGGCCTAGCGGCTTACAATGAGCAGTTCTTC. Protein: CASSDVGLAAYNEQFF.

The genes are TRBV7-2 and TRBJ1-4; 9 nucleotides line up with TRBD1. CDR3 size: 14 residues. The germline V gene has CDR1 SGHTA and CDR2 FQGNSA. Trimming at V came to 5 bases and at J to 8 bases, leaving 6 bases not matched to a gene. CDR3 nucleotides: TGTGCCAGCAGCATACAGGGGGCTGAAGAAAAACTGTTTTTT. It yields the protein CASSIQGAEEKLFF.

CDR3: CATSDSFRGSFTDTQYF. DNA for the CDR3: TGTGCCACCAGTGATTCTTTCCGCGGGAGCTTCACAGATACGCAGTATTTT. The V call is TRBV24-1, the J call TRBJ2-3; 7 positions agree with TRBD2. The germline V gene has CDR1 KGHDR and CDR2 SFDVKD. The CDR3 totals 17 residues. V lost 2 bases, J lost 2 bases, and 9 bases stayed unmatched.

This clone is a singleton in its sample. The genes are TRBV7-8 and TRBJ1-1; 8 bases line up with TRBD1. In germline, CDR1 is SGHVS, CDR2 FQNEAQ. The V and J ends lost 4 bases and 3 bases, in that order; junction bases with no gene match: 10. The CDR3 sequence is 16 residues long. The CDR3 sequence is CASSSRQGTMDTEAFF. The CDR3 DNA reads as TGTGCCAGCAGCTCACGACAGGGGACGATGGACACTGAAGCTTTCTTT.

The chain is built from TRBV28 and TRBJ1-5; D call uncertain. Germline V gene data show CDR1 as MDHEN and CDR2 as SYDVKM. This CDR3 region has 12 residues. V lost 3 bases and J 4 bases, leaving 4 bases between the germline ends. Here the CDR3 reads CASSFFNQPQHF. The CDR3 nucleotides read TGTGCCAGCAGTTTCTTTAATCAGCCCCAGCATTTT. Using reference TRBV28 and TRBJ1-5 for the parts outside the CDR3, the full variable domain is DVKVTQSSRYLVKRTGEKVFLECVQDMDHENMFWYRQDPGLGLRLIYFSYDVKMKEKGDIPEGYSVSREKKERFSLILESASTNQTSMYLCASSFFNQPQHFGDGTRLSIL.

The V call is TRBV7-8, the J call TRBJ2-1; the match to TRBD1 covers 10 bases. This CDR3 has 15 amino acids. Germline assignment: CDR1 SGHVS and CDR2 FQNEAQ. Unmatched junction bases numbered 7, after V lost 6 bases and J lost 5 bases. DNA of the CDR3: TGTGCCAGCAGTTTCGACAGGGGGCTGGACAATGAGCAGTTCTTC. Protein sequence: CASSFDRGLDNEQFF. Full variable domain (missing parts from reference TRBV7-8 and TRBJ2-1): GAGVSQSPRYKVAKRGQDVALRCDPISGHVSLFWYQQALGQGPEFLTYFQNEAQLDKSGLPSDRFFAERPEGSVSTLKIQRTQQEDSAVYLCASSFDRGLDNEQFFGPGTRLTVL.

The gene calls are TRBV19 and TRBJ1-6; D is possibly TRBD1 (5 bases). Trimming took 3 bases from V and 4 from J, leaving 16 bases between them. Germline lookup yields CDR1 LNHDA and CDR2 SQIVND (reference sequence). The CDR3 has 17 residues. DNA of the CDR3: TGTGCCAGTAGTATTAGGACAACTGGATCGTATAATTCACCCCTCCACTTT. It is translated as CASSIRTTGSYNSPLHF. The entire variable domain, with the rest obtained from reference TRBV19 and TRBJ1-6, is as follows: DGGITQSPKYLFRKEGQNVTLSCEQNLNHDAMYWYRQDPGQGLRLIYYSQIVNDFQKGDIAEGYSVSREKKESFPLTVTSAQKNPTAFYLCASSIRTTGSYNSPLHFGNGTRLTVT.

The J gene is TRBJ2-1, the V gene TRBV10-2; 7 nucleotides line up with TRBD1. CDR1 is WSHSY, CDR2 SAAADI, per germline. Germline trimming cut 6 bases from V and 10 bases from J; bases unmatched to any gene: 0. This CDR3 has 10 residues. The DNA for the CDR3 is TGCGCCAGCAGGGGACAGGAGCAGTTCTTC. Translating gives CASRGQEQFF.

This sequence joins TRBV5-1 and TRBJ1-6; 7 positions agree with TRBD1. This CDR3 comprises 15 residues. V was pared by 3 bases and J by 7 bases, with 7 bases of the junction left unmatched. Per the germline V gene, CDR1 is SGHRS and CDR2 is YFSETQ. CDR3 loop: CASSWETGYNSPLHF. In DNA form, the CDR3 reads TGCGCCAGCAGCTGGGAGACAGGGTACAATTCACCCCTCCACTTT. Full variable domain (remainder filled in from reference TRBV5-1 and TRBJ1-6): KAGVTQTPRYLIKTRGQQVTLSCSPISGHRSVSWYQQTPGQGLQFLFEYFSETQRNKGNFPGRFSGRQFSNSRSEMNVSTLELGDSALYLCASSWETGYNSPLHFGNGTRLTVT.

CDR3 nucleotides: TGTGCCAGCAGTTTATACCAGGGGGCGATAAACACTGAAGCTTTCTTT. This translates into CASSLYQGAINTEAFF. V and J are TRBV27 and TRBJ1-1; 8 bases are shared with TRBD1. Losses at the gene ends were 1 base for V and 2 bases for J; bases not matched to a gene: 6. Germline V gene data show CDR1 as MNHEY and CDR2 as SMNVEV (reference sequence). The CDR3 sequence is 16 residues long.

On this clone itself: The junction departs from germline at one end; a sequencing error may be responsible. This chain connects TRBV3-1 (or the pseudogene TRBV3-2) to TRBJ2-7; the match to TRBD2 covers 7 bases. This CDR3 has 13 residues. The germline V gene has CDR1 LGHDT and CDR2 YNNKEL (reference sequence). The CDR3 nucleotides read TGTGCCGGCAGCCAGGGACTACCCTACGAGCAGTACTTC. Amino acid sequence: CAGSQGLPYEQYF.

V is TRBV5-1 and J is TRBJ2-7; TRBD2 might be the D (5 bases). The CDR3 runs to 12 residues. Germline V CDR1 and CDR2: SGHRS, YFSETQ. V was shortened by 5 bases and J by 0 bases, with 6 bases between the two germline ends. The CDR3 is CASRGSSYEQYF. The CDR3, as DNA: TGCGCCAGCAGAGGGAGCTCCTACGAGCAGTACTTC.

This clone was recorded a few times. The chain joins TRBV6-5 to TRBJ1-6, with D unclear. CDR1 and CDR2 (germline): MNHEY, SVGAGI. The CDR3 extends over 15 amino acids. V lost 8 bases and J lost 7, with 18 bases in between. The CDR3 protein is CASGPSDGKNSPLHF. The CDR3 DNA reads TGTGCCAGCGGCCCCTCTGACGGGAAAAATTCACCCCTCCACTTT.

This chain uses TRBV4-1 with TRBJ2-7; 8 bases align to TRBD1. The CDR3 has 16 residues. The V segment lost 4 bases and the J segment 9 bases; nucleotides outside the gene matches: 17. Germline CDR1 reads MGHRA; CDR2 reads YSYEKL. CDR3 sequence: CASSRTETGVGRGQYF. The CDR3 DNA reads as TGCGCCAGCAGCCGAACTGAGACAGGGGTCGGCCGAGGGCAGTACTTC.

The rearrangement joins TRBV6-5 to TRBJ1-2; D possibly corresponds to TRBD1 (6 bases). Looked up from germline, CDR1 is MNHEY and CDR2 is SVGAGI. This CDR3 comprises 16 residues. V shed 1 base and J shed 0 bases, with 12 bases lying between them. In DNA, the CDR3 is TGTGCCAGCAGTTACTTCACCAGGGGCACTAACTATGGCTACACCTTC. Amino acids: CASSYFTRGTNYGYTF.